Included here is one TCR beta chain sequence, with context. No antigen is known for it. J lost 3 bases, V lost 4 bases, and 7 bases had no gene match. This CDR3 spans 15 amino acids. In germline, CDR1 is KGHSH, CDR2 LQKENI. The sample comes from a study of cytomegalovirus exposure and HLA in healthy donors. Looking at the study overall: HLA-typed donors were the source of approximately 86 million unique TCRs held in an early data release.

The PCR used 60 Vbeta and 13 Jbeta primers. Sequenced by immunoSEQ multiplex PCR; TCRdb stores in-frame clones only, minus some. The sample records some 140,000 clones, 65% to 80% being singletons. All donors participated as healthy donors of bone marrow. Whole-study findings and limits: In a later analysis, TCR beta V- and J-gene trimming was associated with a missense DCLRE1C variant. More clonal expansion characterized HLA-associated TCR beta chains than equally common others in a later analysis.

The J gene is TRBJ2-3, the V gene TRBV18; 7 positions match TRBD1. The sequencing sample was made of PBMCs. The source is a human donor in good health. Here the CDR3 DNA reads TGTGCCAGCTCACACGAAGGCAGGGGGACAGATACGCAGTATTTT. The encoded protein is CASSHEGRGTDTQYF. Complete variable domain (other parts from reference TRBV18 and TRBJ2-3): NAGVMQNPRHLVRRRGQEARLRCSPMKGHSHVYWYRQLPEEGLKFMVYLQKENIIDESGMPKERFSAEFPKEGPSILRIQQVVRGDSAAYFCASSHEGRGTDTQYFGPGTRLTVL.